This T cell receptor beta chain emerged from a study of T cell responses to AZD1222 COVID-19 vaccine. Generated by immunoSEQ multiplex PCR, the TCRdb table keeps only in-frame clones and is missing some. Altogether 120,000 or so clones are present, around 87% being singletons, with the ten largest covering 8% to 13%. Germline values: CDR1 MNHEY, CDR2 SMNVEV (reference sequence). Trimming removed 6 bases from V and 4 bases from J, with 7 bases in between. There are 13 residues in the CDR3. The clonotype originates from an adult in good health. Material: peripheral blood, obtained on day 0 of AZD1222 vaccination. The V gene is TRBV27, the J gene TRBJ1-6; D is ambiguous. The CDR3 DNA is TGTGCCAGCAGCGTGGGGTATAATTCACCCCTCCACTTT. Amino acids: CASSVGYNSPLHF.